A single sample gave rise to the 15 T cell receptor beta chains below, sequenced in a study of T cell changes during pregnancy in multiple sclerosis. Generated by immunoSEQ multiplex PCR, the TCRdb table keeps only in-frame clones and is missing some. This sample yields more than 55,000 clones, of which approximately 92% are seen a single time; 0.65% to 0.9% belongs to the top ten. Source: peripheral blood, taken in the first trimester of pregnancy. The receptors shown here come from a female donor with multiple sclerosis, enrolled in a pregnancy study.

The chain couples TRBV7-6 to TRBJ2-2; possible D gene TRBD2, 5 bases. V shed 5 bases and J shed 4 bases, with 11 bases lying between them. This CDR3 comprises 14 residues. CDR1 SGHVS and CDR2 FNYEAQ come from the germline V gene. CDR3 DNA: TGTGCCAGCAGCCTAGTTCGGGGCACCGGGGAGCTGTTTTTT. Residues: CASSLVRGTGELFF.

The chain recombines TRBV4-3 with TRBJ2-3, with a weak D call TRBD2 (5 bases). Trimming stripped 1 base from V and 1 base from J, with 15 bases between. Germline loops: CDR1 LGHNA, CDR2 YSLEER. The CDR3 covers 17 residues. In DNA, the CDR3 is TGCGCCAGCAGCCAAGGCCGATCGGGGATCCGCACAGATACGCAGTATTTT. Amino acid sequence: CASSQGRSGIRTDTQYF.

This sequence joins TRBV5-5 and TRBJ2-5, with no clear D. Germline V gene lookup returns CDR1 SGHKS and CDR2 YYEKEE (reference sequence). Trimming shortened V by 0 bases and J by 4 bases, and 13 bases separated the two germline ends. The CDR3 has 15 residues. The CDR3 is CASSLAVWARETQYF. Written as DNA, the CDR3 is TGTGCCAGCAGCTTGGCCGTGTGGGCGAGAGAGACCCAGTACTTC.

This rearrangement joins TRBV19 to TRBJ2-7, with TRBD1 matching 10 bases. The germline V gene has CDR1 LNHDA and CDR2 SQIVND (reference sequence). V shed 6 bases, J shed 4 bases, and the junction held 9 bases outside the gene matches. The CDR3 is 15 residues long. This chain's CDR3 is CASRGTGTGVYEQYF. CDR3 DNA sequence: TGTGCCAGTAGGGGGACCGGGACAGGGGTTTACGAGCAGTACTTC.

V gene TRBV4-3 combines with J gene TRBJ2-3; 11 bases fit TRBD2. V lost 0 bases and J lost 2; bases outside the gene matches: 4. The CDR3 spans 17 residues. Germline V gene lookup returns CDR1 LGHNA and CDR2 YSLEER. CDR3 residues: CASSQDPSGGLTDTQYF. The CDR3 region has the DNA TGCGCCAGCAGCCAAGATCCTAGCGGGGGGCTCACAGATACGCAGTATTTT.

The rearrangement joins TRBV5-5 to TRBJ1-2; D call uncertain. The germline V gene encodes CDR1 SGHKS and CDR2 YYEKEE (reference sequence). This CDR3 contains 16 residues. Trimming cost V 1 base and J 5 bases, with 18 bases left between them. The CDR3 reads CASSLNSQRDGYGYTF. The CDR3 DNA reads as TGTGCCAGCAGCTTGAACAGCCAGCGGGATGGGTATGGCTACACCTTC.

The rearrangement links TRBV9 to TRBJ1-5; D is uncertain. This CDR3 has 14 amino acids. In germline, CDR1 is SGDLS, CDR2 YYNGEE. The ends were cut back, 2 bases at V and 7 bases at J, with 13 bases in the middle. CDR3 DNA sequence: TGTGCCAGCAGCGTCGGCCCCGGGAGCCAGCCCCAGCATTTT. Translating gives CASSVGPGSQPQHF.

This clone occurred once. J is TRBJ2-7 and V is TRBV9; 12 bases agree with TRBD2. Trimming at V came to 4 bases and at J to 2 bases, leaving 4 bases not matched to a gene. Germline-derived CDR1 and CDR2 are SGDLS and YYNGEE. The CDR3 covers 15 residues. The CDR3 sequence is CASSHRTSGTYEQYF. Here the CDR3 DNA reads TGTGCCAGCAGCCATCGGACTAGCGGGACCTACGAGCAGTACTTC.

Here the CDR3 DNA reads TGTGCCAGCAGCTTAACAGGGGCACTAGCACACAAGGCGAACACCGGGGAGCTGTTTTTT. Protein product: CASSLTGALAHKANTGELFF. The gene calls are TRBV7-3 and TRBJ2-2; maybe TRBD2 (6 bases). V lost 0 bases to trimming and J lost 0 bases, with 20 bases between them. Looked up from germline, CDR1 is SGHTA and CDR2 is FQGTGA. This CDR3 is 20 amino acids long.

V gene TRBV27 combines with J gene TRBJ2-1; 7 bases agree with TRBD1. In germline, CDR1 is MNHEY, CDR2 SMNVEV (reference sequence). The CDR3 consists of 13 residues. Trimming cost V 3 bases and J 10 bases; bases outside gene matches: 6. DNA for the CDR3: TGTGCCAGCAGTTTCGACAGGGCCTACGAGCAGTTCTTC. Translated: CASSFDRAYEQFF.

The rearrangement links TRBV7-9 to TRBJ2-3; 9 bases line up with TRBD2. The V segment lost 5 bases and the J segment 4 bases; nucleotides outside the gene matches: 7. CDR3 length: 15 amino acids. Per germline, CDR1 SEHNR and CDR2 FQNEAQ (reference sequence). Here the CDR3 DNA reads TGTGCCAGCAGCCCTAGCGGGGTGATGGCAGATACGCAGTATTTT. The encoded protein is CASSPSGVMADTQYF.

The chain recombines TRBV5-6 with TRBJ1-2; perhaps TRBD1 as D (6 bases). This CDR3 has 13 residues. Germline values: CDR1 SGHDT, CDR2 YYEEEE. The ends were cut back, 0 bases at V and 5 bases at J, with 8 bases in the middle. The CDR3 DNA sequence: TGTGCCAGCAGCTTGGAGGGGGGGTATGGCTACACCTTC. Its protein is CASSLEGGYGYTF.

The chain has TRBV27 and TRBJ1-5, with TRBD1 identical over 9 bases. The germline V gene encodes CDR1 MNHEY and CDR2 SMNVEV (reference sequence). With 6 bases clipped from V and 9 bases from J, the junction kept 9 bases outside the gene matches. The CDR3 covers 14 residues. CDR3 in DNA: TGTGCCAGCAGCTCACAGGGGGCGCCGAGGCCCCAGCATTTT. It specifies CASSSQGAPRPQHF.

This chain uses TRBV7-9 with TRBJ2-7; 7 positions match TRBD2. This CDR3 is built from 13 residues. Germline CDR1 SEHNR, CDR2 FQNEAQ (reference sequence). Trimming cost V 0 bases and J 4 bases; bases outside gene matches: 0. The CDR3 DNA reads TGTGCCAGCAGCTTAGCCGGGAGGTACGAGCAGTACTTC. Its protein is CASSLAGRYEQYF.

The chain uses TRBV7-6 and TRBJ2-2; weak D call: TRBD1 (5 bases). V was clipped by 5 bases and J by 0 bases, with 13 bases between them. The CDR3 loop spans 16 amino acids. Germline CDR1 SGHVS, CDR2 FNYEAQ. This chain's CDR3 is CASSPFEDTNTGELFF. The DNA for the CDR3 is TGTGCCAGCAGCCCATTTGAGGACACGAACACCGGGGAGCTGTTTTTT.